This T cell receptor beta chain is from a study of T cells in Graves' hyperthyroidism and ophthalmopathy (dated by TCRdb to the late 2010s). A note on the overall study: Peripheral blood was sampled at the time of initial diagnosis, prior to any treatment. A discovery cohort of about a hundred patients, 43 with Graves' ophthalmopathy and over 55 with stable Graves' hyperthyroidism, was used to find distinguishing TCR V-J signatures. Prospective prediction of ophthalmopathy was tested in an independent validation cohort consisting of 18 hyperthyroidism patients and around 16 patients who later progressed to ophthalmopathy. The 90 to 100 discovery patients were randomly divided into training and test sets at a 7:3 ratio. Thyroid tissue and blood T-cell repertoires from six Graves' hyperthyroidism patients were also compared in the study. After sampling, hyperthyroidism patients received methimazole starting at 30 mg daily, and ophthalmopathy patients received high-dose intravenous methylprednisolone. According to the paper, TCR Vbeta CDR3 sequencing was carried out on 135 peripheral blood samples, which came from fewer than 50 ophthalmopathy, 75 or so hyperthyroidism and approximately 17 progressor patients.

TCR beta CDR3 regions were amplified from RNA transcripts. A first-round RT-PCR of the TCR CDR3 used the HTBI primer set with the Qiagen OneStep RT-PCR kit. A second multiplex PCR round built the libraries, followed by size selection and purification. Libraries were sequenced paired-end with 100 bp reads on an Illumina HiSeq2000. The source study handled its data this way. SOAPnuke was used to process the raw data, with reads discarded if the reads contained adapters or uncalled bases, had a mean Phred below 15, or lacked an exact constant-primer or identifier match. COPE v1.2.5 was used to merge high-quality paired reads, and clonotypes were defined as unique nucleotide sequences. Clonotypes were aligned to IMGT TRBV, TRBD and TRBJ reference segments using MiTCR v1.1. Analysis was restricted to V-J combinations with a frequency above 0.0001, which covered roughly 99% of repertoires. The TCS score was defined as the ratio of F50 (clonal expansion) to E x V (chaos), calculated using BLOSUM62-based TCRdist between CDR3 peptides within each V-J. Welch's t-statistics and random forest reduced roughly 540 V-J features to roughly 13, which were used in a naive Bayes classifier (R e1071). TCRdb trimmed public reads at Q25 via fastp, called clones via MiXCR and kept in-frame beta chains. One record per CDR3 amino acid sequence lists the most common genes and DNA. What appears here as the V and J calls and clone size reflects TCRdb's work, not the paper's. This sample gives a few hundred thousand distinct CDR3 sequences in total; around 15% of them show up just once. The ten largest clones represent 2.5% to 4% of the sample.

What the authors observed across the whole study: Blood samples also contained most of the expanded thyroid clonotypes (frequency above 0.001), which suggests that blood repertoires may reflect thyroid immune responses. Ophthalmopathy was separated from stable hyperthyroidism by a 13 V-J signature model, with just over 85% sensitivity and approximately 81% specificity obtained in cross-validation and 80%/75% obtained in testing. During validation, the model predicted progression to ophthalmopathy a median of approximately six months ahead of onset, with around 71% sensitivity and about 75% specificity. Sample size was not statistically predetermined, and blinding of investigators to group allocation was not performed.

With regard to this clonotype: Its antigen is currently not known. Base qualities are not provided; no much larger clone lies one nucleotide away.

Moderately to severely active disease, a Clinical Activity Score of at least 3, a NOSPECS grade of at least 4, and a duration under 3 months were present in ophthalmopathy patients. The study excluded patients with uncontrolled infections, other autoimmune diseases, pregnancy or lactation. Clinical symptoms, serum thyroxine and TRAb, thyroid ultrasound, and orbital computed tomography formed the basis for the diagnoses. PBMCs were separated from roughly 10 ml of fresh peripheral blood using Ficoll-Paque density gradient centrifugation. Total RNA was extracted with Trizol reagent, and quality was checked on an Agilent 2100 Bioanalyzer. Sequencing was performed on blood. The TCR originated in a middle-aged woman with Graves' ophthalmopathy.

The nucleotide sequence is given as TGCGCCAGCAGCTTGGGGCGCTTTGGAGCCGAAGCTTTCTTT. Translated, this gives CASSLGRFGAEAFF. The rearrangement combines TRBV5-1 with TRBJ1-1; the D gene identity is not certain. Deletion took 0 bases off V and 8 bases off J, with a span of 14 bases between the germline ends. The CDR3 numbers 14 residues from cysteine through phenylalanine. Kept here is only the CDR3 DNA, which spans 42 bases and is read in frame from base 1. The germline V gene gives CDR1 as SGHRS and CDR2 as YFSETQ.